This T cell receptor (beta chain) was captured in a study of neurological immune-mediated disorders. The sample holds many counts of this clonotype. Its antigen is undetermined. It was by 5'RACE with 10-nucleotide random UMIs that the cDNA was made. From 15-18 subjects, every sequencing run obtained over 170 million TCR-beta sequences. TCRdb recomputed calls from the 5' RACE reads with MiXCR, one row per CDR3 protein. The data contain about 74,000 distinct CDR3 sequences, 5.2% of them singletons. Study results and limitations: One cluster of related CDR3 sequences contained, by phylogenetic grouping, the repertoires of 18 of 34 multiple sclerosis patients and formed a possible signature.

This receptor was taken from a man aged 18 to 30 with multiple sclerosis. Sequencing used PBMCs.

The chain's CDR3 is CASSLNGLANTGELFF. For the CDR3, the DNA is TGTGCCAGCAGCTTAAACGGACTAGCGAACACCGGGGAGCTGTTTTTT. V is TRBV7-2 and J is TRBJ2-2; 7 nucleotides line up with TRBD2. The V segment lost 2 bases and the J segment 0 bases; nucleotides outside the gene matches: 3. The CDR3 is made up of 16 amino acids. Per germline, CDR1 SGHTA and CDR2 FQGNSA.